The present T cell receptor (beta chain) was sequenced within a study of T cell responses to AZD1222 COVID-19 vaccine. Study context: The study pooled second doses at about 4 or about 12 weeks. Study observations and caveats: The donors showed a predominance of white British ancestry and of females, with possible underestimation of clonal diversity. A reported finding is that nearly half of spike-specific TCRs target unmutated variant regions.

This table comes from immunoSEQ multiplex PCR, and its TCRdb copy is limited to in-frame clones, with some not included. The sample contains 60,000 or so clones, roughly 84% of which appear only once. This clone was recorded only once. Its antigen is still unknown. Germline is not matched at one junction end, which may reflect a read error. CDR3 length: 12 amino acids. J is TRBJ1-1 and V is TRBV12-3 or TRBV12-4; D is unclear. The material sequenced was peripheral blood, taken on day 0 of AZD1222 vaccination. This TCR came from an adult in good health. The CDR3 here is CACSFGYTEAFF. The CDR3 DNA follows: TGTGCCTGCAGTTTCGGGTACACTGAAGCTTTCTTT.